The entry that follows covers one TCR beta chain sequence. These data are taken from a study of shared clonotypes between healthy human individuals. Generated by immunoSEQ multiplex PCR, the TCRdb table keeps only in-frame clones and is missing some. The table shows around 700,000 clones, with 55% to 75% occurring only once. Material: memory CD4+ T cells sorted from blood. Stated subset: CD45RA-negative fraction. The TCR originated in a woman under 40 in good health.

The CDR3, as DNA: TGTGCCAGCAGAGCCATGGTCGGGGGCCAGTCCTATGGCTACACCTTC. It specifies CASRAMVGGQSYGYTF. This chain uses TRBV5-4 with TRBJ1-2; perhaps TRBD1 as D (6 bases). Germline CDR1 and CDR2: SGHNT and YYREEE (reference sequence). The CDR3 runs to 16 residues. The V gene lost 5 bases and the J gene lost 4 bases, with 21 bases spanning the gap.